Below, 9 T cell receptor beta chains from the same sample are listed, as sequenced in a study of radiation and T cells in renal cell carcinoma. The table came from immunoSEQ multiplex PCR; TCRdb's copy has only in-frame clones and leaves some out. The table lists 13,000 to 15,000 clones, approximately 52% of them singletons. Documented treatment: treatment-naive control, cytoreductive nephrectomy. The starting material was tumor tissue, obtained from a patient whose treatment was nephrectomy without radiotherapy. All receptors come from a man aged 50-60 years with renal cell carcinoma.

The J gene is TRBJ2-3, the V gene TRBV6-1; tentative D call: TRBD1 (6 bases). The CDR3 extends over 18 amino acids. Germline CDR1 MNHNS, CDR2 SASEGT. V was clipped by 0 bases and J by 0 bases, with 16 bases between them. The CDR3, as DNA: TGTGCCAGCAGTGAAGCCCCTACAGGGACCACTAGCACAGATACGCAGTATTTT. Translated, it gives CASSEAPTGTTSTDTQYF.

This clone is labeled medium-sized (0.01 to 0.1%). The V gene is TRBV19, the J gene TRBJ1-2; 8 bases agree with TRBD1. J gave up 2 bases and V 6 bases, and 8 bases lay outside the gene matches. CDR3 length: 15 residues. Germline V gene sequence: CDR1 LNHDA, CDR2 SQIVND (reference sequence). As DNA, the CDR3 is TGTGCCAGTAGACCCCCCGACAGGGGAAACTATGGCTACACCTTC. This codes for CASRPPDRGNYGYTF. Looking up the rest from reference TRBV19 and TRBJ1-2 gives the full variable domain: DGGITQSPKYLFRKEGQNVTLSCEQNLNHDAMYWYRQDPGQGLRLIYYSQIVNDFQKGDIAEGYSVSREKKESFPLTVTSAQKNPTAFYLCASRPPDRGNYGYTFGSGTRLTVV.

The rearrangement joins TRBV2 to TRBJ1-1; D gene ambiguous. Trimming took 6 bases from V and 0 from J, leaving 8 bases between them. This CDR3 comprises 13 residues. The V gene's germline CDR1 is SNHLY and CDR2 FYNNEI. CDR3 residues: CASSRIVNTEAFF. The CDR3 coding sequence is TGTGCCAGCAGCCGTATCGTGAACACTGAAGCTTTCTTT.

This clone was seen a handful of times. The chain's CDR3 is CASSLEGTSNQPQHF. In nucleotides, the CDR3 is TGTGCCAGCAGCTTGGAGGGGACCAGCAATCAGCCCCAGCATTTT. The rearrangement uses TRBV5-8 and TRBJ1-5, with D possibly being TRBD1 (5 bases). Germline V CDR1 and CDR2: SGHTS, YDEGEE. There are 15 residues in the CDR3. V shed 0 bases and J shed 1 base, with 8 bases lying between them.

The gene calls are TRBV7-9 and TRBJ2-7; 8 positions match TRBD1. This CDR3 has 15 residues. The junction had 8 bases not matched to a gene; V was cut back by 2 bases and J by 5 bases. CDR1 and CDR2 from the germline V gene are SEHNR and FQNEAQ (reference sequence). As DNA, the CDR3 is TGTGCCAGCAGCTTAACACTTGCAGGGGGCGACGAGCAGTACTTC. Its translation is CASSLTLAGGDEQYF.

The chain has TRBV9 and TRBJ2-3; D remains unclear. Deletions cut 6 bases from V and 5 bases from J, with 16 bases between. Germline V gives CDR1 SGDLS, CDR2 YYNGEE. This CDR3 has 14 amino acids. In nucleotides, the CDR3 is TGTGCCAGCAAAGGTGGCTACCTGGGAGATACGCAGTATTTT. This sequence encodes CASKGGYLGDTQYF.

The gene calls are TRBV5-6 and TRBJ2-1; TRBD2 matches at 8 bases. CDR3 size: 16 residues. CDR1 and CDR2 from the germline V gene are SGHDT and YYEEEE. The trim removed 7 bases at V and 4 bases at J, leaving 13 bases unmatched. The CDR3 DNA follows: TGTGCCAGCTCTTTGACGGGGGGGCGAAGATACAATGAGCAGTTCTTC. This encodes CASSLTGGRRYNEQFF. Variable domain in full (rest from reference TRBV5-6 and TRBJ2-1): DAGVTQSPTHLIKTRGQQVTLRCSPKSGHDTVSWYQQALGQGPQFIFQYYEEEERQRGNFPDRFSGHQFPNYSSELNVNALLLGDSALYLCASSLTGGRRYNEQFFGPGTRLTVL.

This sequence joins TRBV7-2 and TRBJ1-5; TRBD1 might be the D (5 bases). The CDR3 is 15 amino acids. With 1 base removed from V and 7 bases from J, the gap between germline ends came to 14 bases. In germline, CDR1 is SGHTA, CDR2 FQGNSA. The CDR3 loop reads CASSLVGTIEQPQHF. The CDR3 bases are TGTGCCAGCAGCTTAGTTGGGACCATAGAACAGCCCCAGCATTTT.

The rearrangement uses TRBV7-8 and TRBJ1-1; D might be TRBD1 (5 bases). Germline V CDR1 and CDR2: SGHVS, FQNEAQ. V was trimmed by 1 base and J by 1 base, leaving 7 bases between them. The CDR3 totals 14 residues. The CDR3 loop reads CASSLERGNTEAFF. The CDR3, as DNA: TGTGCCAGCAGCTTAGAGAGGGGGAACACTGAAGCTTTCTTT.